The 9 T cell receptor beta chains below were found in one sample sequenced in a study of early T cells in non-severe SARS-CoV-2 infection. TCRdb re-called the 5' RACE reads with MiXCR, one entry per CDR3 protein. This sample has approximately 80,000 distinct CDR3 sequences, with about an eighth found just once. The specimen sequenced was whole blood. The receptors derive from an adult who was a healthcare worker with PCR-confirmed SARS-CoV-2 infection or an uninfected control (not recorded which).

This clonotype occurred a few times. The chain recombines TRBV13 with TRBJ1-1; 8 bases are a match to TRBD1. The ends lost 11 bases at V and 6 bases at J; junction bases unmatched: 8. Germline V gene lookup returns CDR1 PRHDT and CDR2 FYEKMQ (reference sequence). The CDR3 length is 12 residues. Here the CDR3 DNA reads TGTGCCTGCGAGACAGGGGACGCTGAAGCTTTCTTT. Residues: CACETGDAEAFF.

This clonotype was seen a few times. V and J are TRBV20-1 and TRBJ2-1; TRBD2 matches at 11 bases. The V and J ends lost 0 bases and 8 bases, in that order; junction bases with no gene match: 12. The CDR3 consists of 17 residues. Germline CDR1 DFQATT, CDR2 SNEGSKA (reference sequence). The CDR3 DNA follows: TGCAGTGCTAGAGATCGGGTAGCGGGAGGGCCCAGGGATGAGCAGTTCTTC. Translated: CSARDRVAGGPRDEQFF.

This rearrangement joins TRBV21-1 to TRBJ2-3; the DNA was not used to check the table's D call, TRBD2. TRBV21-1 is assigned pseudogene status. The length of the CDR3 is 16 residues. CDR3 protein: CASSPAGGMGTDTQYF. In nucleotides, the CDR3 is TGTGCCAGCAGTCCAGCCGGCGGGATGGGCACAGATACGCAGTATTTT.

This clonotype turned up a few times. V is TRBV7-3 and J is TRBJ2-5; 8 bases are a match to TRBD1. The CDR3 spans 13 residues. From germline, CDR1 is SGHTA and CDR2 FQGTGA. V trimming: 4 bases; J trimming: 4 bases; junction bases outside the gene matches: 2. The CDR3 DNA reads TGTGCCAGCAGCTCACAGGGGGGAGAGACCCAGTACTTC. It specifies CASSSQGGETQYF. Drawing the rest from reference TRBV7-3 and TRBJ2-5, the complete variable domain is GAGVSQTPSNKVTEKGKYVELRCDPISGHTALYWYRQSLGQGPEFLIYFQGTGAADDSGLPNDRFFAVRPEGSVSTLKIQRTERGDSAVYLCASSSQGGETQYFGPGTRLLVL.

Only a few counts were recorded for this clonotype. CDR3 in amino acids: CASGGQGAYEQYF. CDR3 nucleotide sequence: TGTGCCAGCGGGGGACAGGGGGCCTACGAGCAGTACTTC. V and J are TRBV2 and TRBJ2-7; 11 bases fit TRBD1. Germline loops: CDR1 SNHLY, CDR2 FYNNEI. The V and J ends lost 8 bases and 2 bases, in that order; junction bases with no gene match: 2. This CDR3 is 13 amino acids long.

This clonotype showed up many times. One end of the junction does not line up with germline, which may come from a read error. V is TRBV29-1 and J is TRBJ2-1, with 9 bases that match TRBD1. CDR3 length: 14 residues. Germline CDR1 reads SQVTM; CDR2 reads ANQGSEA. CDR3 region: CSVEGQGIYNEQFF. CDR3 bases: TGCAGCGTGGAAGGACAGGGGATCTACAATGAGCAGTTCTTC.

This clonotype was observed a handful of times. This chain connects TRBV6-4 to TRBJ1-1; 7 bases agree with TRBD1. CDR1 is MRHNA and CDR2 is SNTAGT in the germline V gene. The V gene end was trimmed by 5 bases and the J gene end by 9 bases; junction bases not matched to a gene: 6. This CDR3 comprises 12 residues. The CDR3 reads CASSIQGIQAFF. In DNA form, the CDR3 reads TGTGCCAGCAGTATACAGGGGATCCAAGCTTTCTTT.

The chain links TRBV2 to TRBJ2-7; D may be TRBD1 or TRBD2 (5 bases each). V lost 4 bases, J lost 4 bases, and 14 bases lay in between. This CDR3 region has 14 residues. Germline assignment: CDR1 SNHLY and CDR2 FYNNEI. CDR3 in amino acids: CASSGTGLRYEQYF. The CDR3 DNA is TGTGCCAGCAGTGGTACGGGGCTAAGGTACGAGCAGTACTTC.

This clonotype appeared many times. The CDR3 reads CSARSGTSGQGDEQYF. Here the CDR3 DNA reads TGCAGTGCTAGATCCGGGACTAGCGGCCAAGGAGACGAGCAGTACTTC. The V gene is TRBV20-1, the J gene TRBJ2-7; TRBD2 matches 11 bases. CDR3 length: 16 residues. CDR1 is DFQATT, CDR2 SNEGSKA, per germline (reference sequence). Trimming at V came to 2 bases and at J to 5 bases, leaving 11 bases not matched to a gene.